What follows are 32 T cell receptor beta chains derived from one specimen sequenced in a study of T cell responses to AZD1222 COVID-19 vaccine. TCRdb keeps only in-frame clones here, not all; method: immunoSEQ multiplex PCR. The repertoire consists of 80,000 or so clones, with 70% to 90% occurring once and the leading ten covering less than 11%. Sequencing used peripheral blood, obtained 28 days after the second AZD1222 dose. These receptors were collected from an adult who received the AZD1222 COVID-19 vaccine.

The CDR3 DNA is TGCGCCAGCAGCCCCCGGACGACCGGGGAGCTGTTTTTT. This translates into CASSPRTTGELFF. V usage is TRBV5-1 and J usage is TRBJ2-2; D call uncertain. This CDR3 spans 13 amino acids. Per germline, CDR1 SGHRS and CDR2 YFSETQ. V lost 4 bases to trimming and J lost 5 bases, with 9 bases between them. The whole variable domain, filled in from reference TRBV5-1 and TRBJ2-2, reads KAGVTQTPRYLIKTRGQQVTLSCSPISGHRSVSWYQQTPGQGLQFLFEYFSETQRNKGNFPGRFSGRQFSNSRSEMNVSTLELGDSALYLCASSPRTTGELFFGEGSRLTVL.

The chain couples TRBV28 to TRBJ2-3, with D hard to call. Trimming removed 4 bases at V and 2 bases at J, with 4 bases between. The length of the CDR3 is 12 residues. Per germline, CDR1 MDHEN and CDR2 SYDVKM. The CDR3 DNA follows: TGTGCCAGCAGTTCCTACACAGATACGCAGTATTTT. The encoded protein is CASSSYTDTQYF.

J is TRBJ1-2 and V is TRBV7-2; 7 nucleotides line up with TRBD1. Unmatched junction bases numbered 15, after V lost 5 bases and J lost 6 bases. CDR1 is SGHTA, CDR2 FQGNSA, per germline. The CDR3 sequence is 16 residues long. The CDR3 DNA reads TGTGCCAGCAGCACAACCCCCCCCGGGACAGTTGATGGCTACACCTTC. Amino acid sequence: CASSTTPPGTVDGYTF. Using reference TRBV7-2 and TRBJ1-2 for the parts outside the CDR3, the full variable domain is GAGVSQSPSNKVTEKGKDVELRCDPISGHTALYWYRQSLGQGLEFLIYFQGNSAPDKSGLPSDRFSAERTGGSVSTLTIQRTQQEDSAVYLCASSTTPPGTVDGYTFGSGTRLTVV.

The rearrangement uses TRBV6-4 and TRBJ1-6; D not certain. This CDR3 has 13 amino acids. Trimming cost V 0 bases and J 10 bases, with 7 bases left between them. Germline lookup yields CDR1 MRHNA and CDR2 SNTAGT. The CDR3 loop reads CASSDSYGSPLHF. The DNA for the CDR3 is TGTGCCAGCAGTGACTCGTATGGATCACCCCTCCACTTT.

V and J are TRBV5-1 and TRBJ1-2; tentatively, D is TRBD1 (6 bases). Looked up from germline, CDR1 is SGHRS and CDR2 is YFSETQ. Trimming cost V 4 bases and J 9 bases, with 13 bases left between them. This CDR3 is built from 12 residues. Here the CDR3 reads CASSPTGISYTF. CDR3 DNA: TGCGCCAGCAGCCCGACAGGAATTAGCTACACCTTC.

V gene TRBV6-5 combines with J gene TRBJ2-2, with D perhaps TRBD1 (6 bases). Germline V gene lookup returns CDR1 MNHEY and CDR2 SVGAGI. V lost 6 bases to trimming and J lost 3 bases, with 8 bases between them. This CDR3 has 13 residues. This chain's CDR3 is CASSPGDTGELFF. CDR3 DNA: TGTGCCAGCAGCCCAGGGGACACCGGGGAGCTGTTTTTT.

The V and J genes are TRBV13 and TRBJ2-1; D gene unclear. Germline V gene sequence: CDR1 PRHDT, CDR2 FYEKMQ (reference sequence). Trimming stripped 1 base from V and 7 bases from J, with 5 bases between. This CDR3 is built from 12 residues. The CDR3 region is CASSLARNEQFF. CDR3 in DNA: TGTGCCAGCAGCTTAGCCAGGAATGAGCAGTTCTTC. The whole variable domain, filled in from reference TRBV13 and TRBJ2-1, reads AAGVIQSPRHLIKEKRETATLKCYPIPRHDTVYWYQQGPGQDPQFLISFYEKMQSDKGSIPDRFSAQQFSDYHSELNMSSLELGDSALYFCASSLARNEQFFGPGTRLTVL.

The chain employs TRBV2 and TRBJ1-2; tentatively, D is TRBD1 (6 bases). The germline V gene encodes CDR1 SNHLY and CDR2 FYNNEI. This CDR3 region has 12 residues. With 7 bases removed from V and 2 bases from J, the gap between germline ends came to 8 bases. In DNA form, the CDR3 reads TGTGCCAGCACCCAGGGGAACTATGGCTACACCTTC. Protein sequence: CASTQGNYGYTF.

The genes are TRBV25-1 and TRBJ1-2, with D unresolved. The V end was cut by 7 bases, the J end by 4 bases, with 13 bases between. In germline, CDR1 is MGHDK, CDR2 SYGVNS. The CDR3 is made up of 13 amino acids. The CDR3 DNA sequence: TGTGCCAGCACCTACGGACGGGGCTATGGCTACACCTTC. Encoded protein: CASTYGRGYGYTF.

The rearrangement joins TRBV6-6 to TRBJ2-1; 11 bases align to TRBD2. CDR1 is MNHNY and CDR2 is SVGAGI in the germline V gene (reference sequence). V shed 6 bases, J shed 3 bases, and the junction held 4 bases outside the gene matches. CDR3 length: 15 amino acids. In nucleotides, the CDR3 is TGTGCCAGCAGCCCCGGGACTAGCGGCTACAATGAGCAGTTCTTC. The encoded protein is CASSPGTSGYNEQFF.

This chain connects TRBV4-1 to TRBJ2-2, with a possible D match to TRBD1 (5 bases). This CDR3 spans 17 amino acids. V lost 0 bases and J 3 bases, leaving 14 bases between the germline ends. The germline CDR1 and CDR2 sequences are MGHRA and YSYEKL. CDR3 sequence: CASSQDRAAGYTGELFF. CDR3 nucleotide sequence: TGCGCCAGCAGCCAAGACAGGGCGGCAGGGTACACCGGGGAGCTGTTTTTT.

J is TRBJ1-3 and V is TRBV9, with TRBD1 as a possible D gene (5 bases). The germline CDR1 and CDR2 sequences are SGDLS and YYNGEE. The CDR3 is made up of 15 amino acids. V lost 0 bases to trimming and J lost 5 bases, with 12 bases between them. CDR3 DNA sequence: TGTGCCAGCAGCGTAGGGCGCCAGGGACGAAACACCATATATTTT. This codes for CASSVGRQGRNTIYF.

This chain connects TRBV2 to TRBJ1-5; 10 bases agree with TRBD1. Germline CDR1 reads SNHLY; CDR2 reads FYNNEI. CDR3 length: 16 amino acids. J was trimmed by 3 bases and V by 5 bases; bases with no gene match: 7. The CDR3 DNA reads as TGTGCCAGCAGTCCTAGGACAGGGGGTTTCAATCAGCCCCAGCATTTT. This encodes CASSPRTGGFNQPQHF.

V is TRBV19 and J is TRBJ1-2; D is possibly TRBD1 (5 bases). The CDR3 contains 14 residues. Trimming removed 0 bases at V and 4 bases at J, with 9 bases between. CDR1 and CDR2 (germline): LNHDA, SQIVND (reference sequence). The CDR3 DNA follows: TGTGCCAGTAGTATAGATCCACAGGCCTATGGCTACACCTTC. Protein: CASSIDPQAYGYTF.

This chain links TRBV6-5 with TRBJ2-2; D perhaps matches TRBD1 (6 bases). The CDR3 sequence is 14 residues long. V was cut by 11 bases and J by 5 bases, with 18 bases left in between. The V gene's germline CDR1 is MNHEY and CDR2 SVGAGI. This CDR3 is CAGSNRAGTGELFF. The CDR3 nucleotides are TGTGCCGGGTCTAACAGGGCTGGGACCGGGGAGCTGTTTTTT.

This rearrangement joins TRBV28 to TRBJ2-1; the D gene is possibly TRBD2 (7 bases). Between the trimmed V and J ends, which lost 2 bases and 7 bases, there was a span of 15 bases. The CDR3 loop spans 15 amino acids. Germline CDR1 MDHEN, CDR2 SYDVKM. The CDR3 region is CASSLIPGGENEQFF. CDR3 nucleotides: TGTGCCAGCAGTTTAATCCCGGGGGGCGAGAATGAGCAGTTCTTC.

The chain combines TRBV2 with TRBJ2-3; 10 nucleotides agree with TRBD2. Unmatched junction bases numbered 3, after V lost 0 bases and J lost 6 bases. Looked up from germline, CDR1 is SNHLY and CDR2 is FYNNEI. This CDR3 comprises 15 residues. CDR3 region: CASSEALGLADTQYF. CDR3 DNA sequence: TGTGCCAGCAGTGAAGCACTGGGACTAGCGGATACGCAGTATTTT.

The genes are TRBV4-1 and TRBJ2-5; 10 bases line up with TRBD1. V was pared by 4 bases and J by 5 bases, with 13 bases of the junction left unmatched. Per the germline V gene, CDR1 is MGHRA and CDR2 is YSYEKL. This CDR3 spans 17 amino acids. Written as DNA, the CDR3 is TGCGCCAGCAGCCGTTTCCCCGGGACAGGGGTGCGGGAGACCCAGTACTTC. It codes for CASSRFPGTGVRETQYF.

The chain employs TRBV6-1 and TRBJ2-5; 11 bases match TRBD2. There are 16 residues in the CDR3. After removal of 3 bases from V and 0 bases from J, the junction contained 3 bases not matched to a gene. In germline, CDR1 is MNHNS, CDR2 SASEGT. CDR3 loop: CASSDWTSGYQETQYF. The CDR3 nucleotides are TGTGCCAGCAGTGACTGGACTAGCGGGTACCAAGAGACCCAGTACTTC.

V is TRBV7-9 and J is TRBJ2-6; unclear D gene. Per germline, CDR1 SEHNR and CDR2 FQNEAQ (reference sequence). V lost 5 bases and J lost 2, with 10 bases in between. The length of the CDR3 is 15 residues. In DNA, the CDR3 is TGTGCCAGCAGCCCCTACAGACCTGGGGCCAACGTCCTGACTTTC. Residues: CASSPYRPGANVLTF.

In DNA, the CDR3 is TGTGCCAGCAGCGTAGAGGTGGCCTCTGAAGCTTTCTTT. Its translation is CASSVEVASEAFF. The chain employs TRBV9 and TRBJ1-1; D gene uncertain. The V end was cut by 0 bases, the J end by 6 bases, with 9 bases between. This CDR3 contains 13 residues. Germline V gene data show CDR1 as SGDLS and CDR2 as YYNGEE.

The chain uses TRBV5-5 and TRBJ2-5; 8 positions agree with TRBD2. CDR3 length: 18 amino acids. Per germline, CDR1 SGHKS and CDR2 YYEKEE (reference sequence). The trim removed 4 bases at V and 2 bases at J, leaving 16 bases unmatched. The CDR3 region is CASSPKPAGGVRQETQYF. In DNA, the CDR3 is TGTGCCAGCAGCCCCAAACCCGCGGGGGGAGTCCGTCAAGAGACCCAGTACTTC.

This rearrangement joins TRBV18 to TRBJ1-3, with 10 positions matching TRBD1. The CDR3 is made up of 18 amino acids. V was pared by 2 bases and J by 1 base, with 8 bases of the junction left unmatched. Per the germline V gene, CDR1 is KGHSH and CDR2 is LQKENI. The CDR3 DNA is TGTGCCAGCTCACCATCGACAGGGGGCATTGTGTCTGGAAACACCATATATTTT. It encodes CASSPSTGGIVSGNTIYF.

V usage is TRBV24-1 and J usage is TRBJ1-4; maybe TRBD1 (5 bases). The CDR3 is made up of 14 amino acids. The V end lost 4 bases, the J end lost 5 bases, and 10 bases lay between the germline ends. Germline CDR1 reads KGHDR; CDR2 reads SFDVKD. CDR3 sequence: CATSEAGINEKLFF. In DNA form, the CDR3 reads TGTGCCACCAGTGAGGCAGGGATAAATGAAAAACTGTTTTTT.

The chain uses TRBV4-1 and TRBJ1-3, with 7 bases that match TRBD1. Losses at the gene ends were 5 bases for V and 0 bases for J; bases not matched to a gene: 10. The CDR3 runs to 17 residues. Germline loops: CDR1 MGHRA, CDR2 YSYEKL. DNA of the CDR3: TGCGCCAGCAGCAGACCGGGCGGGGACAGCTCTGGAAACACCATATATTTT. Residues: CASSRPGGDSSGNTIYF.

The V and J genes are TRBV19 and TRBJ1-5, with D maybe TRBD1 (5 bases). The CDR3 consists of 15 residues. Germline CDR1 reads LNHDA; CDR2 reads SQIVND (reference sequence). V lost 7 bases to trimming and J lost 6 bases, with 19 bases between them. The CDR3 nucleotides are TGTGCCAGTATGGTATCCGGGGGACGGAGTCAGCCCCAGCATTTT. Translating gives CASMVSGGRSQPQHF.

The rearrangement joins TRBV3-1 (or the pseudogene TRBV3-2) to TRBJ2-2; D gene unclear. The CDR3 runs to 14 residues. Germline CDR1 LGHDT, CDR2 YNNKEL (reference sequence). The V gene lost 6 bases and the J gene lost 0 bases, with 8 bases spanning the gap. The CDR3 here is CASRLDPNTGELFF. DNA for the CDR3: TGTGCCAGCAGGCTAGATCCGAACACCGGGGAGCTGTTTTTT.

The chain has TRBV7-9 and TRBJ1-3; D is possibly TRBD1 (5 bases). The CDR3 has 18 amino acids. V lost 4 bases to trimming and J lost 0 bases, with 19 bases between them. Germline CDR1 and CDR2: SEHNR and FQNEAQ (reference sequence). The CDR3 nucleotides are TGTGCCAGCAGCTCCTTATATGTTCAGGGATACTCTGGAAACACCATATATTTT. Its protein is CASSSLYVQGYSGNTIYF.

The rearrangement links TRBV6-1 to TRBJ2-7; possibly TRBD1 or TRBD2 for D (5 bases each). Per germline, CDR1 MNHNS and CDR2 SASEGT. The V end lost 1 base, the J end lost 2 bases, and 15 bases lay between the germline ends. The CDR3 has 16 amino acids. DNA of the CDR3: TGTGCCAGCAGTGAAGGGTCGAGGGGCCTAACCTACGAGCAGTACTTC. Its translation is CASSEGSRGLTYEQYF.

A single count supports this clone. CDR3 protein: CASQTGFPGAFF. The CDR3 nucleotides read TGTGCCAGCCAAACAGGATTCCCCGGAGCTTTCTTT. This sequence joins TRBV2 and TRBJ1-1, with D perhaps matching TRBD1 (5 bases). Trimming cost V 8 bases and J 10 bases, with 17 bases left between them. The CDR3 totals 12 residues. Germline V lookup: CDR1 SNHLY, CDR2 FYNNEI.

J is TRBJ2-5 and V is TRBV6-2 or TRBV6-3; no reliable D call. This CDR3 region has 14 residues. CDR1 is MNHEY and CDR2 is SVGEGT in the germline V gene. The V and J ends lost 5 bases and 5 bases respectively, with 15 bases between them. The CDR3 reads CASSTLSYKETQYF. The CDR3 DNA reads TGTGCCAGCAGTACCCTTAGTTACAAGGAGACCCAGTACTTC.

The chain couples TRBV18 to TRBJ2-7; 9 bases match TRBD1. This CDR3 spans 15 amino acids. The V and J ends lost 5 bases and 1 base, in that order; junction bases with no gene match: 6. The V gene's germline CDR1 is KGHSH and CDR2 LQKENI. In DNA, the CDR3 is TGTGCCAGCTCAAGGGTCGGGACAGGGTCCTACGAGCAGTACTTC. This encodes CASSRVGTGSYEQYF.